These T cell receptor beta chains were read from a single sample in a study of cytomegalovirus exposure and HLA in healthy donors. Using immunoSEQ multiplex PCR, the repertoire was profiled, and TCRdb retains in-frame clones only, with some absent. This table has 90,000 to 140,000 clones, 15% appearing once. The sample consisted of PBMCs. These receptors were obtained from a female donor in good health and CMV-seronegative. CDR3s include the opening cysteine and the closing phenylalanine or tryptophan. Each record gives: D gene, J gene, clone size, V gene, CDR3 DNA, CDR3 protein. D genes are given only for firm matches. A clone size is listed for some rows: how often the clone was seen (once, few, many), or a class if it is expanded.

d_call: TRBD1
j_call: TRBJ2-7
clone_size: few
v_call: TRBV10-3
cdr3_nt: TGTGCCATCAGTGAGCGTATCTTGTCGCGGACAGGGGACTCCTACGAGCAGTACTTC
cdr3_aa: CAISERILSRTGDSYEQYF

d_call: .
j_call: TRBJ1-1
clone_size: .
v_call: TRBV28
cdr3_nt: TGTGCCTCCCGTGGGCAGGGCGGGAGGAACACTGAAGCTTTCTTT
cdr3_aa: CASRGQGGRNTEAFF

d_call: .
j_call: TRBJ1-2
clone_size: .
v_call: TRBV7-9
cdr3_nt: TGTGCCAGCAGCTCCCCTATCGGGACATATCGGATTAACTATGGCTACACCTTC
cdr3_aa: CASSSPIGTYRINYGYTF

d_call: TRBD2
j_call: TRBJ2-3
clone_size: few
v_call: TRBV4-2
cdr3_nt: TGTGCCAGCAGCCCGGGGACTAGCGGGAGTGCAGATACGCAGTATTTT
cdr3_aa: CASSPGTSGSADTQYF

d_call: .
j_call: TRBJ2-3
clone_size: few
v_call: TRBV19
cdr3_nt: TGTGCCAGTAGCGGCGGATTCAGCACAGATACGCAGTATTTT
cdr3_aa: CASSGGFSTDTQYF

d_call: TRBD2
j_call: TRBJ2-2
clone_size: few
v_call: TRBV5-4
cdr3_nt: TGTGCCAGCAGCTTGGCGGCGGGGGGGCACGGGGAGCTGTTTTTT
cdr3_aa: CASSLAAGGHGELFF

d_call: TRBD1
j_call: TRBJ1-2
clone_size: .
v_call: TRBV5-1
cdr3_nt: TGCGCCAGCCAGGACAGGCCAAACTATGGCTACACCTTC
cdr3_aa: CASQDRPNYGYTF

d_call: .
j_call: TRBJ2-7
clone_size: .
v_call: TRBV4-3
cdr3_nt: TGCGCCAGCAGCCAAGGTCGGGGGAACTACGAGCAGTACTTC
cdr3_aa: CASSQGRGNYEQYF

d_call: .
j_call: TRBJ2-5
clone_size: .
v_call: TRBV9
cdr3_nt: TGTGCCGGCAGCGGACTGGTTGAAGAGACCCAGTACTTC
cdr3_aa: CAGSGLVEETQYF

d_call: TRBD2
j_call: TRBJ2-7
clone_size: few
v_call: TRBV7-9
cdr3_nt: TGTGCCAGCAGACTAGCGGGGGAGACCTACGAGCAGTACTTC
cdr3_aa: CASRLAGETYEQYF

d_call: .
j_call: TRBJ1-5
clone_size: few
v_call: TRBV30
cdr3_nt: TGTGCCTGGGGTAGGGAGCAGCCCCAGCATTTT
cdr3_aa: CAWGREQPQHF

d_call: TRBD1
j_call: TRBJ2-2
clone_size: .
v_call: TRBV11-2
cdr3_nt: TGTGCCAGCAGCCCACGACAGGGAAGGACCGGGGAGCTGTTTTTT
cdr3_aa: CASSPRQGRTGELFF

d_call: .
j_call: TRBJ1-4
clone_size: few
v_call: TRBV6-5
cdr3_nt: TGTGCCAGCAGTTCTGAGGCGGGGTGGGAAAAACTGTTTTTT
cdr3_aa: CASSSEAGWEKLFF

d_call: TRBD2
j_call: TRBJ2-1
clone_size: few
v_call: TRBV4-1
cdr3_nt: TGCGCCAGCAGACCACGCGGGGGTCCTCCTAGCAATGAGCAGTTCTTC
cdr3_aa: CASRPRGGPPSNEQFF

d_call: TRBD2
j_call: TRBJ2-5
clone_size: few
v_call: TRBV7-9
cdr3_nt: TGTGCCAGCAGCTACCTAGCGGGGGCGGGGGAGACCCAGTACTTC
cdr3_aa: CASSYLAGAGETQYF

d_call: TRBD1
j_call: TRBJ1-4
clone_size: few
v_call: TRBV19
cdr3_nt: TGTGCCAGTAAGCCCTACAGGGGCCCCAAAGGCGATAATGAAAAACTGTTTTTT
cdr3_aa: CASKPYRGPKGDNEKLFF

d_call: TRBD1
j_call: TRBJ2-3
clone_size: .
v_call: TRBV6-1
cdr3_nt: TGTGCCAGCAGAAAGACAGGGAGCACAGATACGCAGTATTTT
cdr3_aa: CASRKTGSTDTQYF

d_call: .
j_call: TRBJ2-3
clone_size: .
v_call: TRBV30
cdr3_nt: TGTGCCTGGAGCGTAGGGGGTACGCAGTATTTT
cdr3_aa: CAWSVGGTQYF

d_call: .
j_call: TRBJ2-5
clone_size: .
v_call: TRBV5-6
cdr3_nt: TGTGCCAGCAGCTTGGACACAGTCAAGACCCAGTACTTC
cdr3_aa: CASSLDTVKTQYF

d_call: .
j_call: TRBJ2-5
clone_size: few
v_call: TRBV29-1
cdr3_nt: TGCAGCGTGCAGGGGAGCCAAAGGGAGACCCAGTACTTC
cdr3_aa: CSVQGSQRETQYF

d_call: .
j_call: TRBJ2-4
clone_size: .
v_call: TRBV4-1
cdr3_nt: TGCGCCAGCAGCCAAGAGACATTAGCCAAAAACATTCAGTACTTC
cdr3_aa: CASSQETLAKNIQYF

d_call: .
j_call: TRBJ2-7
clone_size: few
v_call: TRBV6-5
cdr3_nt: TGTGCCAGCAGTTACTCTAGGGGCTCCTACGAGCAGTACTTC
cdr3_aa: CASSYSRGSYEQYF

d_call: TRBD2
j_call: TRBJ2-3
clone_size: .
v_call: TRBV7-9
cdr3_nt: TGTGCCAGCAGCTTTGGGACTAGCACCTTCACAGATACGCAGTATTTT
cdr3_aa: CASSFGTSTFTDTQYF

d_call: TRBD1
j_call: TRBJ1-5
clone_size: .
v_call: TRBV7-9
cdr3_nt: TGTGCCAGCAGCTTGGGACAGGATCAGCCCCAGCATTTT
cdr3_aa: CASSLGQDQPQHF

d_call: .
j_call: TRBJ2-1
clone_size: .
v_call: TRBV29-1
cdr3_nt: TGCAGCGTGGCCAGGGAACCTGTGGGTGAGCAGTTCTTC
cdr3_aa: CSVAREPVGEQFF

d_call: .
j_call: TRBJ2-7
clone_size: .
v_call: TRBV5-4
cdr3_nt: TGTGCCAGCAGCTTGGCGGGGAATCGCTACGAGCAGTACTTC
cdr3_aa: CASSLAGNRYEQYF

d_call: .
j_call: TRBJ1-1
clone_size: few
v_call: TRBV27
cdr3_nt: TGTGCCAGCAGTTTAAGAGATCTCACTGAAGCTTTCTTT
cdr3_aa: CASSLRDLTEAFF

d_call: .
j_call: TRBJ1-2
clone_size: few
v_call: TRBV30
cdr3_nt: TGTGCCTGGAGTGGGGCCGAGCTAATGGGCTATGGCTACACCTTC
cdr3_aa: CAWSGAELMGYGYTF

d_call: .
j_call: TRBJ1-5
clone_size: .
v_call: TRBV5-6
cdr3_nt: TGTGCCAGCAGCTTGGCCGGGGGGGGAAGCAATCAGCCCCAGCATTTT
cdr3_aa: CASSLAGGGSNQPQHF

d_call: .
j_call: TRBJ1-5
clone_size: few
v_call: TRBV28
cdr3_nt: TGTGCCAGCAGCGTCCCCGGTCCGGGGAGGGTTCAGCCCCAGCATTTT
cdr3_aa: CASSVPGPGRVQPQHF

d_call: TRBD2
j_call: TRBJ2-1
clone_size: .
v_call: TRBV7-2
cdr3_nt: TGTGCCAGCAGCTTAGTTGGGACTAGCGGGGAGTTTGAGCAGTTCTTC
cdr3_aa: CASSLVGTSGEFEQFF